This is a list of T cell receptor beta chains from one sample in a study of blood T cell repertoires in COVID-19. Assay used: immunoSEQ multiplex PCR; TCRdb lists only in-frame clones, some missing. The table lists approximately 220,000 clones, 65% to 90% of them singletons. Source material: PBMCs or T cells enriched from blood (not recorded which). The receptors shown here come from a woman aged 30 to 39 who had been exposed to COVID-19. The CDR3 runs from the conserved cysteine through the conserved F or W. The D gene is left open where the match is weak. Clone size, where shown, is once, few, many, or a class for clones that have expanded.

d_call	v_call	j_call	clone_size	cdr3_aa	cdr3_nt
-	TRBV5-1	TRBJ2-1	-	CASSFNSGGNEQFF	TGCGCCAGCAGCTTCAACAGTGGGGGGAATGAGCAGTTCTTC
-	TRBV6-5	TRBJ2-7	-	CASSWASSYEQYF	TGTGCCAGCAGTTGGGCTTCTTCCTACGAGCAGTACTTC
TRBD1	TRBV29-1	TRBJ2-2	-	CSSTGDRGSTGELFF	TGCAGCTCTACGGGGGACAGGGGATCTACCGGGGAGCTGTTTTTT
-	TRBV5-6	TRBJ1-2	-	CASSFDTGMNYGYTF	TGTGCCAGCAGCTTCGATACAGGGATGAACTATGGCTACACCTTC
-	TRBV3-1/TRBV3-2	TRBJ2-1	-	CASSQSRGNEQFF	TGTGCCAGCAGCCAATCTCGCGGGAATGAGCAGTTCTTC
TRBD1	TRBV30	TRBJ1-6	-	CAWTRITGGNSPLHF	TGTGCCTGGACAAGAATCACAGGGGGGAATTCACCCCTCCACTTT
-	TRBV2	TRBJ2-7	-	CASRIQGPSSEQYF	TGTGCCAGCAGAATACAGGGACCCTCTTCCGAGCAGTACTTC
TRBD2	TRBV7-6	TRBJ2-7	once	CASSLAAGSEQYF	TGTGCCAGCAGCTTAGCAGCGGGGAGCGAGCAGTACTTC
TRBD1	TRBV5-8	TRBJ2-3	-	CASSSGQGTDTQYF	TGTGCCAGCAGCTCCGGACAGGGCACAGATACGCAGTATTTT
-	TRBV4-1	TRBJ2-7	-	CASSQDPNSYEQYF	TGCGCCAGCAGCCAAGATCCCAACTCCTACGAGCAGTACTTC
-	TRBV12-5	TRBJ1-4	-	CASGLGSGGNEKLFF	TGTGCTAGTGGTTTGGGATCCGGGGGGAATGAAAAACTGTTTTTT
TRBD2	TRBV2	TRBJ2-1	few	CASSAPGLANYNEQFF	TGTGCCAGCAGCGCCCCGGGACTAGCGAACTACAATGAGCAGTTCTTC
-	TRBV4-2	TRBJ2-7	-	CASSQDGQYEQYF	TGTGCCAGCAGCCAAGATGGCCAGTACGAGCAGTACTTC
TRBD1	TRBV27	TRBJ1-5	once	CASSPLRGLVDQPQHF	TGTGCCAGCAGTCCCCTGAGGGGGCTCGTTGATCAGCCCCAGCATTTT
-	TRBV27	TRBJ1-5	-	CASSSNRDWYQPQHF	TGTGCCAGCAGTTCTAACCGGGACTGGTATCAGCCCCAGCATTTT
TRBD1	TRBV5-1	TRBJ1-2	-	CASSFLPSTGGEGYTF	TGCGCCAGCAGCTTTTTGCCCTCGACAGGGGGCGAGGGCTACACCTTC
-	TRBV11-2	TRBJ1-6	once	CASSSLSGSNSPLHF	TGTGCCAGCAGCTCCCTATCGGGGTCTAATTCACCCCTCCACTTT
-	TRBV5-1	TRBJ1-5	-	CASSPSGLWQRYNQPQHF	TGCGCCAGCAGCCCAAGCGGATTATGGCAGCGTTACAATCAGCCCCAGCATTTT
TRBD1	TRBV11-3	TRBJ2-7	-	CASSRGQGAYEQYF	TGTGCCAGCAGCCGGGGACAGGGGGCCTACGAGCAGTACTTC
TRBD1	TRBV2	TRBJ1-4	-	CASSSGQGAWKLFF	TGTGCCAGCAGTTCGGGACAGGGGGCTTGGAAACTGTTTTTT
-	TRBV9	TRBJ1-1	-	CASSNSGRADITEAFF	TGTGCCAGCAGCAACTCGGGGAGGGCGGATATCACTGAAGCTTTCTTT
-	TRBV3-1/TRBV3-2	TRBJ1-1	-	CASSHTGGTEAFF	TGTGCCAGCAGTCACACGGGGGGCACTGAAGCTTTCTTT
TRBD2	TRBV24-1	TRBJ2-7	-	CATSDTREGRQYF	TGTGCCACCAGTGACACACGGGAGGGTCGGCAGTACTTC
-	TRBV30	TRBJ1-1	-	CAWSVQINTEAFF	TGTGCCTGGAGTGTACAGATCAACACTGAAGCTTTCTTT
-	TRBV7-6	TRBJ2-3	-	CASSPLHSSSTDTQYF	TGTGCCAGCAGCCCGCTCCATTCCAGTAGCACAGATACGCAGTATTTT
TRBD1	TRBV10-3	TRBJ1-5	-	CATDREGGHQPQHF	TGTGCCACCGACAGGGAAGGTGGGCACCAGCCCCAGCATTTT
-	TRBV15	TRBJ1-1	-	CATSRDRITEAFF	TGTGCCACCAGCAGAGACAGGATCACTGAAGCTTTCTTT
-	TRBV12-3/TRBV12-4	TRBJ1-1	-	CASSGGLGTEAFF	TGTGCCTCCTCGGGGGGGTTGGGCACTGAAGCTTTCTTT
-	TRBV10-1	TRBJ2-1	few	CASSGRESYNEQFF	TGCGCCAGCAGTGGCAGGGAATCCTACAATGAGCAGTTCTTC
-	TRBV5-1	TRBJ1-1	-	CASSLANTEAFF	TGCGCCAGCAGCTTGGCAAACACTGAAGCTTTCTTT
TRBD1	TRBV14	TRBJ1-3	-	CASSQDFRQGRSGNTIYF	TGTGCCAGCAGCCAAGATTTCCGACAGGGTCGCTCTGGAAACACCATATATTTT
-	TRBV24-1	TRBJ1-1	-	CATSDFQGSEAFF	TGTGCCACCAGTGATTTCCAGGGTTCTGAAGCTTTCTTT
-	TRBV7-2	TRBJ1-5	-	CASSPGQMNQPQHF	TGTGCCAGCAGCCCCGGTCAAATGAATCAGCCCCAGCATTTT
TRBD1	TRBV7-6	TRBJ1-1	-	CASSGGQGKAFF	TGTGCCAGCAGCGGAGGACAGGGCAAAGCTTTCTTT
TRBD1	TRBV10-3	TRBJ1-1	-	CAISEPGQGNQEAFF	TGTGCCATCAGTGAGCCTGGACAGGGCAATCAAGAAGCTTTCTTT
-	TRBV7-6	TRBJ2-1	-	CASSFAGATYNEQFF	TGTGCCAGCAGCTTCGCGGGGGCGACCTACAATGAGCAGTTCTTC
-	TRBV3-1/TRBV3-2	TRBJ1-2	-	CASSQDRGRGNYGYTF	TGTGCCAGCAGCCAAGATAGGGGGAGGGGTAACTATGGCTACACCTTC
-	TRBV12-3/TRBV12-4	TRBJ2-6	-	CASVYSGANVLTF	TGTGCGTCCGTATACTCTGGGGCCAACGTCCTGACTTTC
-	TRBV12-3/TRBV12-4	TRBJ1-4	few	CASSLAREKLFF	TGTGCCAGCAGTTTAGCGCGGGAAAAACTGTTTTTT
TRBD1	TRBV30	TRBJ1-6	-	CAWDRVNSPLHF	TGTGCCTGGGACAGGGTTAATTCACCCCTCCACTTT
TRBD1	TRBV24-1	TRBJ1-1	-	CATSDGTVNTEAFF	TGTGCCACCAGTGATGGGACAGTGAACACTGAAGCTTTCTTT
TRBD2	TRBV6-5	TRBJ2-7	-	CASSRLAGPSYEQYF	TGTGCCAGCAGTCGACTAGCGGGCCCCTCCTACGAGCAGTACTTC
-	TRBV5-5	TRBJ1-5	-	CASSFRGDQPQHF	TGTGCCAGCAGCTTCAGGGGTGATCAGCCCCAGCATTTT
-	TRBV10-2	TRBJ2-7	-	CASSYGGRSYEQYF	TGCGCCAGCAGTTACGGAGGACGCTCCTACGAGCAGTACTTC
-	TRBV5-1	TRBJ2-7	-	CASSLGRGTGRYEQYF	TGCGCCAGCAGCTTGGGACGCGGAACAGGAAGGTACGAGCAGTACTTC
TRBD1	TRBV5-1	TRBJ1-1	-	CASSLIGTGETEAFF	TGCGCCAGCAGCTTGATTGGGACAGGGGAAACTGAAGCTTTCTTT
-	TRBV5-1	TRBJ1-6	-	CASTEGDTGDSPLHF	TGCGCCAGCACCGAGGGGGACACCGGGGATTCACCCCTCCACTTT
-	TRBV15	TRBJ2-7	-	CATSLQGGYEQYF	TGTGCCACCAGCTTACAGGGTGGCTACGAGCAGTACTTC
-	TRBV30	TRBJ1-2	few	CAWSLSPAGVRGYTF	TGTGCCTGGAGTCTGAGCCCGGCGGGAGTCCGTGGCTACACCTTC
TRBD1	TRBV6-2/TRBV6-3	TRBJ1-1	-	CASSYSPGTAPNTEAFF	TGTGCCAGCAGTTACAGCCCTGGGACAGCACCGAACACTGAAGCTTTCTTT
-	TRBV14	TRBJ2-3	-	CASSQDWGLDTQYF	TGTGCCAGCAGCCAAGATTGGGGGCTCGATACGCAGTATTTT
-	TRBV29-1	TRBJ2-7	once	CSVGPGLSSYEQYF	TGCAGCGTTGGTCCAGGACTAAGCTCCTACGAGCAGTACTTC
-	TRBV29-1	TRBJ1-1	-	CSVPTPLQGTEAFF	TGCAGCGTTCCGACGCCCCTTCAGGGCACTGAAGCTTTCTTT
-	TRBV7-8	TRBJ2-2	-	CASSLVGVRDTGELFF	TGTGCCAGCAGCTTGGTAGGCGTGCGGGACACCGGGGAGCTGTTTTTT
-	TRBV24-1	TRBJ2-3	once	CATSGITGQSRGGTDTQYF	TGTGCCACCAGTGGGATAACTGGACAGTCCAGGGGGGGCACAGATACGCAGTATTTT